This T cell receptor beta chain was found in a study of cytomegalovirus exposure and HLA in healthy donors (dated by TCRdb to the late 2010s). Some background on the complete study: An earlier analysis of some 600 of the donors reported around 280 Gb of sequence data and roughly 120 million unique TCR beta sequences obtained from about 200 million T cells. Roughly 320 gigabases of sequencing data and roughly 81 million unique TCR sequences made up an early release that covered under 750 HLA-typed donors. Of the approximately 400 genotyped donors, approximately 83% fell in the genetic ancestry cluster associated with self-reported Caucasian donors. The study aimed to test whether signatures of past pathogen exposure could be identified by cataloging public T cell receptors. Using immunosequencing, the study profiled T cell repertoires from about 620 subjects and related those repertoires to cytomegalovirus serostatus. A separate validation cohort of 100 to 150 different subjects was used in addition to the approximately 610-subject first cohort. To predict cytomegalovirus infection status, the study brought together high-throughput TCR immunosequencing, statistical association of individual TCRs with disease status, and machine learning. A later analysis re-examined previously published TCR beta repertoires from more than 650 donors and added high-resolution HLA genotyping to investigate patterns of TCR occurrence. Rather than drawing on any new phenotypic data, the later analysis identified candidate immune exposures from TCR beta sequences and the way those sequences occurred across donors. To decide whether each TCR beta V gene segment behaved as functional or pseudogenic, an earlier analysis of fewer than 750 of the donors relied on high-throughput TCR beta sequencing. Alongside the repertoire data, information on donor age, sex, ethnicity and CMV serostatus was compiled. In a later genetic analysis, genome-wide SNP genotypes for about 55% of the 666 donors were used, and that subset was treated as a discovery cohort. Every repertoire in the discovery cohort had been generated on one and the same sequencing platform. HLA typing covered class I and class II loci at four-digit resolution. Typing coverage differed by locus: A, B, C, DRB1 and DQB1 were typed in about 629-630 donors, DQA1 in 522, DPA1 in some 570, and DPB1 in 472. Four or five DR-DQ haplotypes were handled as single units for association and clustering because linkage in the cohort was strong. On average, over 200,000 unique TCR beta nucleotide sequences were sequenced per donor among a few hundred genotyped donors of the cohort, with 15% to 20% of those sequences being non-productive.

The CDR3, from cysteine to phenylalanine, totals 16 residues. CDR3 DNA only is kept here, 48 bases in frame from base 1. From the germline V gene (reference sequence), CDR1 is MNHEY and CDR2 is SMNVEV. Trimming takes 6 bases off V and 3 bases off J; junction bases not matched to a gene: 10. Libraries were prepared through the immunoSEQ multiplex PCR assay. For the multiplex PCR, a mixture combining 60 forward primers for TCR Vbeta segments and 13 reverse primers for TCR Jbeta segments was used. The CDR3 region of rearranged TCR beta genes was amplified from genomic DNA by a multiplex PCR assay. The amplified TCR beta libraries were sequenced on the Illumina HiSeq System as 87-base-pair reads. Per the source publication's procedure: In a later analysis, roughly 80 million unique TCR beta chains were counted across the 650 to 750 repertoires, and about 10 million of these chains were shared by at least two donors. Raw reads were error-corrected and collapsed into unique sequences by a nearest-neighbor algorithm in which closely related sequences were merged to remove PCR and sequencing errors. V, D and J gene segments were assigned by aligning CDR3 sequences to IMGT reference sequences. Each retained sequence needed at least a six-nucleotide match to both a V gene segment and a J gene segment. A rearrangement counted as productive if the CDR3 had no stop codons and remained in frame with V and J, and every other rearrangement counted as non-productive. Following IMGT convention, CDR3 was defined as the stretch from the second conserved V-encoded cysteine up to the conserved J-encoded phenylalanine. The earlier analysis of about 570 of the donors excluded any sequence lacking an unambiguous match to a single V gene segment. An earlier analysis of just under 600 of the donors called V segments functional above 56.7% productive rearrangements and segregating when the between-donor standard deviation exceeded 5%. To diagnose cytomegalovirus status from the catalog of TCR beta chain sequences, a statistical classification framework was built. A later analysis assigned V and J genes by comparing TCR nucleotide sequences with IMGT/GENE-DB human TR gene sequences. The TCRdist pipeline was used in a later analysis to assign CDR3 sequences and most-parsimonious VDJ recombination scenarios. In a later analysis, each TCR beta chain was defined by its CDR3 amino acid sequence together with its V-gene family, and reads lacking a unique V-gene family were excluded. As a way to deal with suspected cross-contamination and a sequencing artifact, a later analysis dropped roughly 600 nucleotide sequences that were highly shared and had low generation probability. In a later analysis, a clonal expansion index for each public chain was calculated from normalized within-repertoire ranks of inferred template counts. In a later analysis, generation probabilities were computed using a VDJ recombination model fitted to out-of-frame rearrangements, and the results were checked against IGoR. A later analysis scored TCR-TCR, TCR-HLA and TCR-CMV co-occurrence with hypergeometric tests, applying a repertoire-size bias correction to TCR pairs. To estimate false discovery rates, a later analysis permuted the HLA or CMV assignments 20 times. In a later analysis, co-occurring TCRs were grouped with DBSCAN, and TCRdist sequence similarity was added when clustering was performed within HLA-allele-positive subsets. Repertoires with fewer than 30,000 or more than 120,000 public chains, plus five repertoires with anomalous nucleotide sharing, were excluded from co-occurrence clustering. TCRdb's version of the immuneACCESS table is confined to in-frame rearrangements and falls short of the full clone set. An unresolved V gene accounts for under half of the shortfall where checked; the remainder is of unknown origin. That table supplies the V and J calls and clone size; D and trimming were determined from the DNA. Present in this sample are hundreds of thousands of clones, roughly 80% of which were seen just once. Of the sample, about 3% is held by the ten largest clones.

The cohort consisted of more than 650 healthy bone marrow donors. Cohort members were all nominally healthy when sampled, although unrecorded immune exposures were likely present. The donor was CMV seronegative and belonged to the group of around 350 seronegative cohort members. Every donor gave a peripheral blood sample, and the peripheral blood mononuclear cells from that sample were used for TCR beta sequencing. Genomic DNA extraction from the blood cell samples was performed with the Qiagen DNeasy Blood Extraction Kit. To note about this clone: Its antigen is currently not known. No base quality values were provided; no much bigger clone lies one nucleotide off.

The full study reports these points: In an earlier analysis of 450 to 750 of the donors, most TCR beta V segments appeared in productive rearrangements about 87% or about 30% of the time, broadly matching IMGT annotations. Only TCR beta chains were sequenced in this cohort, and the absence of alpha or paired-chain data limited detectable features. Because HLA typing was missing for some donors at each locus, association tests included only the typed subset. In the study, about 150 TCR beta chains were listed as associated with cytomegalovirus. Roughly uniform sequencing depth across donors was assumed in presence/absence analyses, although this assumption may not hold. A few of the identified cytomegalovirus-associated TCR beta chains were confirmed in vitro to be specific for cytomegalovirus antigens. In a later analysis, HLA-associated TCR beta chains were found to be more clonally expanded and to have lower generation probabilities than equally common non-associated chains. The 87-base-pair reads could not distinguish some IMGT-functional V segments, including TRBV6-2 and TRBV6-3, so those segments were excluded. Linkage disequilibrium might explain the correlated functional status among segregating V segments, but an unknown experimental factor could not be excluded. In a later analysis, several top co-occurrence clusters were reported to appear linked to parvovirus B19, influenza, CMV and Epstein-Barr virus. The classifier was reported to diagnose cytomegalovirus status with high specificity and sensitivity in both the original cohort and the validation cohort. About 17 rarely observed V segments, including chromosome 9 orphons, were excluded from the earlier analysis of approximately 600 of the donors because counts were too low. It was suggested by the authors that the approach could potentially be generalized to other disease states and immunological phenotypes. According to a later analysis, TCR association rates differed among HLA loci, with DRB1 alleles showing the most associated TCRs and HLA-C alleles showing the fewest. In a later genetic analysis, a missense DCLRE1C variant was associated with V-gene and J-gene trimming of TCR beta chains, and the association was replicated in an independent cohort. Assigning TCR associations to individual alleles was difficult when HLA alleles, especially DR and DQ, strongly co-occurred. Specific HLA alleles were associated with 15,000 to 20,000 TCR beta sequences at a false discovery rate of 0.05 in a later analysis. While some public TCRs were present in many individuals, most TCR sequences turned up only very rarely across donors. Most CMV-associated TCR beta chains appeared to be HLA-restricted in a later analysis, and the HLA associations seemed to be driven largely by CMV exposure. For the cohort, immune exposure information was limited to CMV serostatus. A later genetic analysis reported fewer N-insertions in productive TCRs among donors in an Asian-associated ancestry cluster than the roughly 640-donor mean. A further reported finding was that TCR beta sequences accurately predicted the HLA-A and HLA-B alleles for most subjects in the first cohort. A cluster of highly shared sequence variants was judged likely to represent a technical artifact of the sequencing pipeline.

Sequences were obtained from PBMCs. Recombination linked TRBV27 to TRBJ1-1; the junction holds 10 bases that match TRBD1. This TCR came from a man aged 25-45 years in good health and CMV-seronegative. The CDR3 in this case is CASRDATGTGDTEAFF. The nucleotide sequence is TGTGCCAGCAGGGATGCAACCGGGACAGGGGACACTGAAGCTTTCTTT.